These 14 T cell receptor beta chains share one sample of origin, sequenced in a study of T cells in localized non-small cell lung cancer. Data came from immunoSEQ multiplex PCR; TCRdb stores just in-frame clones and leaves some out. The data hold fewer than 3,500 clones, with 25% to 35% observed a single time. The material sequenced was lung tumor tissue, taken before any cancer treatment. The origin of the receptors is a woman between 35 and 70 years old with stage I lung adenocarcinoma.

This sequence joins TRBV11-3 and TRBJ1-2; D is possibly TRBD1 (6 bases). Between the trimmed V and J ends, which lost 1 base and 4 bases, there was a span of 19 bases. The CDR3 covers 17 residues. Per the germline V gene, CDR1 is SGHNT and CDR2 is YENEEA. This CDR3 is CASSLGGQSNELYGYTF. The CDR3, as DNA: TGTGCCAGCAGCTTAGGAGGACAGTCAAACGAGCTCTATGGCTACACCTTC.

This clone turned up a few times. The chain couples TRBV19 to TRBJ1-2; 10 nucleotides align to TRBD1. The CDR3 is 14 residues long. With 8 bases clipped from V and 8 bases from J, the junction kept 11 bases outside the gene matches. Germline V gene sequence: CDR1 LNHDA, CDR2 SQIVND (reference sequence). DNA of the CDR3: TGTGCCAGTCGTCCGGGACAGGGGCCGCAGGGCTACACCTTC. This encodes CASRPGQGPQGYTF.

The chain uses TRBV6-8 and TRBJ2-1, with 12 bases identical to TRBD2. This CDR3 is 15 amino acids long. Trimming removed 0 bases from V and 8 bases from J; junction bases left unmatched: 2. Looked up from germline, CDR1 is MNHGY and CDR2 is SAAAGT. The CDR3 DNA follows: TGTGCCAGCAGTTACTCGACTAGCGGGAGTTATGAGCAGTTCTTC. Translating it yields CASSYSTSGSYEQFF.

This clone has just a few counts. This chain links TRBV19 with TRBJ2-7; 9 nucleotides align to TRBD1. The CDR3 totals 14 residues. V lost 5 bases, J lost 2 bases, and 4 bases stayed unmatched. CDR1 LNHDA and CDR2 SQIVND come from the germline V gene (reference sequence). DNA for the CDR3: TGTGCCAGTAGTCTACAGGGGGCCGCCTACGAGCAGTACTTC. Translated: CASSLQGAAYEQYF.

The chain employs TRBV23-1 and TRBJ2-1; the match to TRBD2 covers 8 bases. TRBV23-1 counts as an open reading frame of uncertain function. V lost 9 bases and J lost 6; bases outside the gene matches: 25. CDR3 length: 19 amino acids. DNA for the CDR3: TGCGCCAGAGTAAGCGGGAGTGTAGCCCTTTCCGTTTGCCCCAATGAGCAGTTCTTC. It is translated as CARVSGSVALSVCPNEQFF.

This clone was seen only a few times. The chain joins TRBV9 to TRBJ2-3; 8 nucleotides match TRBD1. The germline V gene encodes CDR1 SGDLS and CDR2 YYNGEE. Unmatched junction bases numbered 3, after V lost 3 bases and J lost 3 bases. The CDR3 length is 14 residues. The CDR3 protein is CASSAGQGTDTQYF. The DNA for the CDR3 is TGTGCCAGCAGCGCAGGACAGGGAACAGATACGCAGTATTTT.

The J gene is TRBJ2-6, the V gene TRBV19, with a weak D call TRBD1 (6 bases). CDR1 and CDR2 from the germline V gene are LNHDA and SQIVND (reference sequence). Trimming removed 9 bases from V and 2 bases from J, with 11 bases in between. The CDR3 length is 14 residues. The CDR3 DNA reads TGTGCCAGCCAGGGGATTCCTGGGGCCAACGTCCTGACTTTC. It encodes CASQGIPGANVLTF.

The chain is built from TRBV30 and TRBJ2-1; 7 bases match TRBD2. CDR1 and CDR2 (germline): GTSNPN, SVGIG (reference sequence). V dropped 8 bases and J dropped 0; count of bases not matched to a gene: 10. There are 15 residues in the CDR3. CDR3 amino acids: CAAHGGEVSYNEQFF. CDR3 DNA: TGTGCCGCACATGGGGGGGAGGTCTCCTACAATGAGCAGTTCTTC.

V usage is TRBV28 and J usage is TRBJ2-2; 9 positions agree with TRBD2. Unmatched junction bases numbered 0, after V lost 6 bases and J lost 1 base. Per the germline V gene, CDR1 is MDHEN and CDR2 is SYDVKM. CDR3 size: 14 residues. In DNA, the CDR3 is TGTGCCAGCAGACTAGCGGGGAACACCGGGGAGCTGTTTTTT. Translation: CASRLAGNTGELFF.

This clone has just a few counts. This rearrangement joins TRBV18 to TRBJ1-1; 7 bases match TRBD1. The CDR3 has 13 residues. Germline values: CDR1 KGHSH, CDR2 LQKENI. V shed 5 bases, J shed 1 base, and the junction held 1 base outside the gene matches. This CDR3 is CASSGTENTEAFF. CDR3 nucleotides: TGTGCCAGCTCAGGGACAGAGAACACTGAAGCTTTCTTT.

The rearrangement uses TRBV5-1 and TRBJ1-3; 10 positions match TRBD1. CDR1 is SGHRS, CDR2 YFSETQ, per germline. The CDR3 loop spans 18 amino acids. V lost 0 bases, J lost 2 bases, and 8 bases stayed unmatched. CDR3 protein: CASSLDRRQGAPGNTIYF. In nucleotides, the CDR3 is TGCGCCAGCAGCTTGGATAGACGACAGGGGGCGCCTGGAAACACCATATATTTT.

The chain recombines TRBV14 with TRBJ1-3; D unresolved. There are 14 residues in the CDR3. Trimming removed 4 bases at V and 0 bases at J, with 7 bases between. Germline assignment: CDR1 SGHDN and CDR2 FVKESK. The CDR3 spells CASSPQYSGNTIYF. CDR3 coding DNA: TGTGCCAGCAGCCCCCAATACTCTGGAAACACCATATATTTT.

This clone is labeled medium-sized. This rearrangement joins TRBV19 to TRBJ2-7; 14 nucleotides line up with TRBD2. The length of the CDR3 is 14 residues. Germline V gives CDR1 LNHDA, CDR2 SQIVND (reference sequence). After removal of 7 bases from V and 6 bases from J, the junction contained 5 bases not matched to a gene. CDR3 nucleotide sequence: TGTGCCAGTACGGGACTAGCGGGAGTGGGCGAGCAGTACTTC. As protein: CASTGLAGVGEQYF.

This chain uses TRBV28 with TRBJ2-1; D perhaps matches TRBD2 (6 bases). Germline lookup yields CDR1 MDHEN and CDR2 SYDVKM. Trimming removed 6 bases at V and 8 bases at J, with 14 bases between. This CDR3 region has 13 residues. DNA for the CDR3: TGTGCCAGCAGCCCGGAGGGACTCGATGAGCAGTTCTTC. This sequence encodes CASSPEGLDEQFF.